The 27 T cell receptor beta chains in this list originate from one sample, sequenced in a study of cytomegalovirus exposure and HLA in healthy donors (dated by TCRdb to 2016 to 2017). The library was produced with the immunoSEQ multiplex PCR assay. The multiplex PCR relied on a mix of 60 forward primers for TCR Vbeta segments and 13 reverse primers for TCR Jbeta segments. The immuneACCESS repertoire file appears here via TCRdb, limited to in-frame rearrangements. These files lack a portion of the clones; in checked studies, under half of the deficit traces to unresolved V genes, and the cause of the others is not known. This sample is represented by some 120,000 clones; approximately 80% of them were singletons. The ten largest account for about 1.7% of the sample. The sequencing input was PBMCs. The receptors stem from a middle-aged man in good health and CMV-seronegative.

As to this clone: The germline gene is not matched at one end of the junction; a read error may be the cause. This chain connects TRBV29-1 to TRBJ2-3; D is ambiguous. The CDR3 extends over 13 amino acids. Germline CDR1 reads SQVTM; CDR2 reads ANQGSEA. This chain's CDR3 is CSFLGESIDTQYF. The CDR3 coding sequence is TGCAGCTTTCTAGGAGAAAGCATAGATACGCAGTATTTT.

J is TRBJ2-2 and V is TRBV27; D call uncertain. From germline, CDR1 is MNHEY and CDR2 SMNVEV (reference sequence). The CDR3 spans 13 residues. Trimming left V 5 bases short and J 1 base short, with 5 bases between. As DNA, the CDR3 is TGTGCCAGCAGTCCAGGGAACACCGGGGAGCTGTTTTTT. It codes for CASSPGNTGELFF.

In its sample, this clone was seen once. The chain has TRBV4-3 and TRBJ1-2, with D perhaps TRBD1 (5 bases). V lost 0 bases, J lost 7 bases, and 6 bases lay in between. Germline CDR1 LGHNA, CDR2 YSLEER. The CDR3 spans 12 residues. CDR3 coding DNA: TGCGCCAGCAGCCAAGATCAGGGTGGCTACACCTTC. The encoded protein is CASSQDQGGYTF.

The chain has TRBV4-3 and TRBJ1-1; 10 bases are shared with TRBD1. Trimming took 5 bases from V and 3 from J; bases not matched to a gene: 6. Germline V CDR1 and CDR2: LGHNA, YSLEER. The CDR3 consists of 15 residues. CDR3 amino acids: CASSWGQGRDTEAFF. CDR3 DNA sequence: TGCGCCAGCAGCTGGGGACAGGGGAGGGACACTGAAGCTTTCTTT.

The chain carries TRBV27 and TRBJ1-1, with 8 bases identical to TRBD1. CDR3 length: 15 residues. V dropped 7 bases and J dropped 5; count of bases not matched to a gene: 12. The V gene's germline CDR1 is MNHEY and CDR2 SMNVEV (reference sequence). The CDR3 spells CASNFGQGGSTEAFF. DNA of the CDR3: TGTGCCAGCAATTTCGGACAGGGTGGATCGACTGAAGCTTTCTTT.

J is TRBJ1-1 and V is TRBV5-1; D is undetermined. Trimming removed 5 bases at V and 8 bases at J, with 19 bases between. The CDR3 covers 14 residues. Germline V CDR1 and CDR2: SGHRS, YFSETQ. The CDR3: CASSPPGQPKEAFF. The CDR3 DNA reads as TGCGCCAGCAGTCCCCCAGGCCAGCCAAAGGAAGCTTTCTTT.

As to this clone: The junction departs from germline at one end; a sequencing error may be responsible. This rearrangement joins TRBV10-3 to TRBJ2-3, with TRBD2 matching over 10 bases. Germline CDR1 and CDR2: ENHRY and SYGVKD. The CDR3 is 13 amino acids. In DNA, the CDR3 is TGTACCATCAGCCTAGCGGGAGCTGATACGCAGTATTTT. The encoded protein is CTISLAGADTQYF.

This clone was detected a few times. The chain couples TRBV18 to TRBJ1-1; D possibly corresponds to TRBD1 (6 bases). Trimming removed 2 bases at V and 3 bases at J, with 16 bases between. Germline lookup yields CDR1 KGHSH and CDR2 LQKENI. The CDR3 spans 16 residues. The chain's CDR3 is CASSPSRQVSDTEAFF. In DNA form, the CDR3 reads TGTGCCAGCTCACCATCCCGACAGGTCTCGGACACTGAAGCTTTCTTT.

The chain has TRBV7-2 and TRBJ1-4; TRBD1 matches 9 bases. The CDR3 extends over 15 amino acids. CDR1 is SGHTA, CDR2 FQGNSA, per germline. V was pared by 5 bases and J by 6 bases, with 7 bases of the junction left unmatched. The CDR3 spells CASSQRQGVDEKLFF. In DNA form, the CDR3 reads TGTGCCAGCAGCCAAAGACAGGGGGTGGATGAAAAACTGTTTTTT.

This clone was counted between two and nine times. The chain combines TRBV7-2 with TRBJ2-3; TRBD2 matches 7 bases. CDR1 is SGHTA and CDR2 is FQGNSA in the germline V gene. Trimming cost V 4 bases and J 4 bases; bases outside gene matches: 11. The CDR3 extends over 16 amino acids. This CDR3 reads CASSSPRREISDTQYF. The CDR3 DNA sequence: TGTGCCAGCAGCTCCCCCAGGCGGGAGATATCAGATACGCAGTATTTT.

The chain recombines TRBV11-2 with TRBJ1-2, with D tentatively TRBD1 (5 bases). The V and J ends lost 0 bases and 2 bases respectively, with 13 bases between them. This CDR3 region has 16 residues. CDR1 and CDR2 from the germline V gene are SGHAT and FQNNGV. DNA for the CDR3: TGTGCCAGCAGCTTAGATTACCAGGGATTGAACTATGGCTACACCTTC. Translated, it gives CASSLDYQGLNYGYTF.

The chain employs TRBV30 and TRBJ1-2, with D maybe TRBD1 (6 bases). This CDR3 has 14 residues. Germline assignment: CDR1 GTSNPN and CDR2 SVGIG (reference sequence). V lost 5 bases, J lost 5 bases, and 18 bases lay in between. The CDR3 is CAWGHRDKRYGYTF. CDR3 nucleotide sequence: TGTGCCTGGGGTCACCGGGACAAGCGATATGGCTACACCTTC.

The chain combines TRBV25-1 with TRBJ2-7, with TRBD2 identical over 11 bases. The CDR3 sequence is 13 residues long. CDR1 is MGHDK, CDR2 SYGVNS, per germline. After removal of 8 bases from V and 4 bases from J, the junction contained 4 bases not matched to a gene. CDR3 nucleotides: TGTGCCAGCGGGGGACTAGCGGAGTACGAGCAGTACTTC. Amino acid sequence: CASGGLAEYEQYF.

The rearrangement uses TRBV19 and TRBJ1-1; D is possibly TRBD1 (5 bases). The CDR3 contains 17 residues. V dropped 5 bases and J dropped 5 bases, with 24 bases sitting between them. From germline, CDR1 is LNHDA and CDR2 SQIVND (reference sequence). This CDR3 reads CASSPLGGTFLRTEAFF. For the CDR3, the DNA is TGTGCCAGTAGTCCCCTCGGGGGGACCTTCCTCAGAACTGAAGCTTTCTTT.

This clone has a handful of counts. The chain has TRBV4-1 and TRBJ1-3; weak D call: TRBD1 (6 bases). This CDR3 comprises 17 residues. V lost 0 bases to trimming and J lost 0 bases, with 12 bases between them. Germline CDR1 and CDR2: MGHRA and YSYEKL. The CDR3 nucleotides read TGCGCCAGCAGCCAAGACAGGGGTTTAAGCTCTGGAAACACCATATATTTT. Translated, it gives CASSQDRGLSSGNTIYF.

J is TRBJ1-3 and V is TRBV7-9; a possible D gene is TRBD1 (5 bases). Trimming left V 1 base short and J 2 bases short, with 6 bases between. The CDR3 length is 14 residues. Germline CDR1 SEHNR, CDR2 FQNEAQ (reference sequence). CDR3 sequence (DNA): TGTGCCAGCAGCTTAGAGACAGCTGGAAACACCATATATTTT. Protein product: CASSLETAGNTIYF.

This clone appeared a single time. This rearrangement joins TRBV5-1 to TRBJ2-5; D is unresolved. The end of the DNA is better explained by TRBJ2-7, so the J call may be wrong. CDR3 length equals 12 residues. The germline V gene has CDR1 SGHRS and CDR2 YFSETQ. Written as DNA, the CDR3 is TGCGCCAGCAGCAGAGGAGAGTACGAGCAGTACTTC. Amino acids: CASSRGEYEQYF.

This chain connects TRBV19 to TRBJ1-5; no clear D gene. Between the trimmed V and J ends, which lost 7 bases and 4 bases, there was a span of 14 bases. CDR1 is LNHDA, CDR2 SQIVND, per germline (reference sequence). The CDR3 is made up of 14 amino acids. Here the CDR3 reads CASTNQVHNQPQHF. The CDR3 nucleotides read TGTGCCAGTACCAATCAGGTCCATAATCAGCCCCAGCATTTT.

V gene TRBV25-1 combines with J gene TRBJ1-1, with D unresolved. Germline lookup yields CDR1 MGHDK and CDR2 SYGVNS. The CDR3 is made up of 14 amino acids. The V gene lost 3 bases and the J gene lost 5 bases, with 13 bases spanning the gap. In DNA form, the CDR3 reads TGTGCCAGCAGTGATGGCTCCCGGAGAACTGAAGCTTTCTTT. Protein product: CASSDGSRRTEAFF.

The chain couples TRBV28 to TRBJ1-1; D may be TRBD1 (6 bases). The CDR3 length is 14 residues. CDR1 is MDHEN and CDR2 is SYDVKM in the germline V gene. V lost 5 bases and J 4 bases, leaving 14 bases between the germline ends. The chain's CDR3 is CASSLPGDRTEAFF. Written as DNA, the CDR3 is TGTGCCAGCAGTCTACCAGGGGATCGCACTGAAGCTTTCTTT. The full variable domain, rest sourced from reference TRBV28 and TRBJ1-1, is DVKVTQSSRYLVKRTGEKVFLECVQDMDHENMFWYRQDPGLGLRLIYFSYDVKMKEKGDIPEGYSVSREKKERFSLILESASTNQTSMYLCASSLPGDRTEAFFGQGTRLTVV.

V and J are TRBV28 and TRBJ2-2, with 8 bases lining up with TRBD2. CDR3 size: 18 residues. With 2 bases clipped from V and 0 bases from J, the junction kept 8 bases outside the gene matches. Looked up from germline, CDR1 is MDHEN and CDR2 is SYDVKM. The CDR3 nucleotides are TGTGCCAGCAGTTTAGCCCTAGCGGGTTTCGCGAACACCGGGGAGCTGTTTTTT. Translated: CASSLALAGFANTGELFF.

The chain is built from TRBV4-3 and TRBJ1-2; D is uncertain. The CDR3 runs to 15 residues. Germline lookup yields CDR1 LGHNA and CDR2 YSLEER. V lost 7 bases to trimming and J lost 1 base, with 16 bases between them. The CDR3 loop reads CASTEVAGSNYGYTF. The CDR3 nucleotides read TGCGCCAGCACCGAAGTGGCTGGGAGTAACTATGGCTACACCTTC.

This clone has only a few counts. J is TRBJ2-7 and V is TRBV18; 9 bases fit TRBD2. The V gene end was trimmed by 6 bases and the J gene end by 3 bases; junction bases not matched to a gene: 6. The CDR3 contains 14 residues. CDR1 is KGHSH and CDR2 is LQKENI in the germline V gene. CDR3 region: CASSLAGVVYEQYF. DNA of the CDR3: TGTGCCAGCTCGTTAGCGGGAGTAGTCTACGAGCAGTACTTC.

The V and J genes are TRBV10-3 and TRBJ2-7; a weak D match, TRBD2 (6 bases). Germline V CDR1 and CDR2: ENHRY, SYGVKD. This CDR3 region has 13 residues. V lost 7 bases and J lost 9, with 19 bases in between. CDR3 region: CAIMGTASRGQYF. CDR3 nucleotide sequence: TGTGCCATCATGGGGACTGCGTCCCGTGGGCAGTACTTC.

The rearrangement joins TRBV2 to TRBJ2-5, with TRBD1 matching over 12 bases. CDR1 SNHLY and CDR2 FYNNEI come from the germline V gene. This CDR3 is 15 amino acids long. The V and J ends lost 6 bases and 6 bases, in that order; junction bases with no gene match: 8. CDR3 sequence reads: CASRVSGQGAQTQYF. In DNA form, the CDR3 reads TGTGCCAGCAGGGTGTCGGGACAGGGGGCACAGACCCAGTACTTC.

The rearrangement joins TRBV4-1 to TRBJ1-6; a weak D match, TRBD1 (5 bases). Germline V gives CDR1 MGHRA, CDR2 YSYEKL. Deletions cut 3 bases from V and 8 bases from J, with 23 bases between. The CDR3 spans 18 residues. CDR3 sequence reads: CASSHPNPRTSKYSPLHF. The CDR3 DNA is TGCGCCAGCAGCCATCCAAACCCCCGGACATCTAAGTATTCACCCCTCCACTTT.

Note on this clone: The identical CDR3 is also encoded by other nucleotide sequences in the sample. CDR3 protein: CASSGQNYGYTF. Written as DNA, the CDR3 is TGTGCCAGTAGTGGACAGAACTATGGCTACACCTTC. The chain is built from TRBV19 and TRBJ1-2; a possible D gene is TRBD1 (6 bases). V lost 5 bases to trimming and J lost 2 bases, with 6 bases between them. The V gene's germline CDR1 is LNHDA and CDR2 SQIVND (reference sequence). There are 12 residues in the CDR3.